This T cell receptor beta chain was profiled in a study of CD8+ T cells in alopecia areata. Overall study: Treated patients were dosed with oral tofacitinib, taking 5 to 10 mg twice daily. Patients given treatment had severity scored by the percentage of scalp area affected.

Sequencing used cDNA as its template, made by extracting RNA and reverse transcribing it. Sequencing used immunoSEQ multiplex PCR; TCRdb keeps in-frame clones, though not all of them. The sample lists some 190,000 clones; roughly three fifths were seen once. This clone has just a few counts. The germline gives CDR1 LNHNV, CDR2 YYDKDF (reference sequence). Between the trimmed V and J ends, which lost 0 bases and 8 bases, there was a span of 8 bases. The CDR3 consists of 13 residues. The treatment was: oral pan-JAK inhibitor, 5-10 mg twice daily. The receptor's source is a human donor with alopecia areata. The chain couples TRBV15 to TRBJ2-1; possible D gene TRBD2, 6 bases. This specimen was CD4+ T cells sorted from blood, taken at week 49, from a patient treated with tofacitinib. DNA for the CDR3: TGTGCCACCAGCAGAGATCCGGGGGATGAGCAGTTCTTC. Translated: CATSRDPGDEQFF. The variable domain in full, completed from reference TRBV15 and TRBJ2-1, reads DAMVIQNPRYQVTQFGKPVTLSCSQTLNHNVMYWYQQKSSQAPKLLFHYYDKDFNNEADTPDNFQSRRPNTSFCFLDIRSPGLGDTAMYLCATSRDPGDEQFFGPGTRLTVL.